This T cell receptor (beta chain) came from a study of blood T cell repertoires in COVID-19. About the research overall: Sample material is recorded as cDNA or gDNA derived from T cells, B-cell-depleted T cells, or PBMCs.

The V and J ends lost 0 bases and 7 bases respectively, with 15 bases between them. Germline V gives CDR1 SGHDN, CDR2 FVKESK. The CDR3 spans 15 residues. Authors' methods: The authors estimated nucleated cell counts from reference gene primer amplification. Sequencing was performed with immunoSEQ multiplex PCR; in TCRdb, only in-frame clones are kept and a portion is missing. V, J and clone size are taken as reported in that table, and D and trimming were inferred from the DNA itself. This table holds approximately 230,000 clones, about 89% found once. The chain is built from TRBV14 and TRBJ1-2; TRBD1 is a possible D gene (5 bases). The sequence derives from a woman between 18 and 29 years old who had recovered from COVID-19. Sequenced sample: PBMCs or T cells enriched from blood (not recorded which). CDR3 sequence: CASSQDLQGISGYTF. For the CDR3, the DNA is TGTGCCAGCAGCCAAGATCTCCAGGGTATTAGTGGCTACACCTTC. Supplemented by reference TRBV14 and TRBJ1-2, the full variable domain reads EAGVTQFPSHSVIEKGQTVTLRCDPISGHDNLYWYRRVMGKEIKFLLHFVKESKQDESGMPNNRFLAERTGGTYSTLKVQPAELEDSGVYFCASSQDLQGISGYTFGSGTRLTVV.